The present T cell receptor beta chain was sequenced within a study of blood T cell repertoires in COVID-19. Study information: Nucleic acid was either cDNA or gDNA, and it came from T cells, B-cell-depleted T cells, or PBMCs.

CDR3 length equals 14 residues. With 4 bases clipped from V and 1 base from J, the junction kept 2 bases outside the gene matches. Germline CDR1 is SGHDN and CDR2 is FVKESK. Authors' data handling: Nucleated cell number was recorded as an estimate derived from reference gene primer amplification. TCRdb keeps only in-frame clones here, not all; method: immunoSEQ multiplex PCR. V and J calls and clone size are copied from that table; D and trimming were computed from the DNA. The data hold about 190,000 clones, with 75% to 90% observed a single time. This TCR came from a man aged 40-49 years with acute or convalescent COVID-19. The sample comprised peripheral blood. This chain connects TRBV14 to TRBJ2-5; TRBD2 aligns across 8 bases. This CDR3 reads CASSPTSAQETQYF. The CDR3 DNA is TGTGCCAGCAGCCCGACTAGCGCCCAAGAGACCCAGTACTTC.